What follows are 13 T cell receptor beta chains derived from one specimen sequenced in a study of T-cell reconstitution after alpha-beta-depleted transplantation in children. Unique molecular identifiers tagged the TCRbeta library. TCRdb reprocessed the PCR reads with MiXCR, giving one entry per CDR3 protein. This table holds about 610,000 distinct CDR3 sequences, roughly a tenth found once. Material: PBMCs from the stem cell graft donor, obtained from the stem cell graft. The origin of the receptors is a human donor who donated a stem cell graft to a child with acute myeloid leukemia.

This clonotype has only a few counts. The gene calls are TRBV20-1 and TRBJ2-7, with D unresolved. The length of the CDR3 is 12 residues. CDR1 is DFQATT and CDR2 is SNEGSKA in the germline V gene (reference sequence). Trimming pared 6 bases from V and 2 bases from J, leaving 11 bases between. The CDR3 here is CSARPRTYEQYF. CDR3 sequence (DNA): TGCAGTGCCCGACCCAGAACCTACGAGCAGTACTTC.

This clonotype was observed at least ten times. The chain has TRBV12-3 or TRBV12-4 and TRBJ2-2; 11 nucleotides line up with TRBD2. J lost 5 bases, V lost 3 bases, and 5 bases had no gene match. The CDR3 consists of 16 residues. The CDR3 protein is CASSFWLAGGTGELFF. The CDR3 region has the DNA TGTGCCAGCAGTTTCTGGCTAGCGGGAGGTACCGGGGAGCTGTTTTTT.

The sample holds a few counts of this clonotype. V is TRBV28 and J is TRBJ2-5, with 11 bases identical to TRBD2. V shed 8 bases and J 5 bases; nucleotides not matched to a gene: 10. This CDR3 has 15 residues. Germline CDR1 MDHEN, CDR2 SYDVKM. Here the CDR3 DNA reads TGTGCCAGCGGACACCTAGCGGGAGGAGCGGAGACCCAGTACTTC. Its protein product is CASGHLAGGAETQYF.

This clonotype was counted only a few times. The V gene is TRBV4-1, the J gene TRBJ2-2; 8 nucleotides match TRBD2. This CDR3 is built from 16 residues. Unmatched junction bases numbered 2, after V lost 2 bases and J lost 0 bases. Germline loops: CDR1 MGHRA, CDR2 YSYEKL. The CDR3 here is CASSQQLAANTGELFF. The CDR3 bases are TGCGCCAGCAGCCAACAACTAGCGGCGAACACCGGGGAGCTGTTTTTT.

J is TRBJ1-1 and V is TRBV14; D not certain. The germline gives CDR1 SGHDN, CDR2 FVKESK. V was shortened by 0 bases and J by 0 bases, with 8 bases between the two germline ends. The CDR3 covers 15 residues. The CDR3 sequence is CASSQDPPLNTEAFF. CDR3 nucleotides: TGTGCCAGCAGCCAAGATCCCCCGCTGAACACTGAAGCTTTCTTT.

This clonotype was detected only a few times. The genes are TRBV4-2 and TRBJ2-2; perhaps TRBD2 as D (6 bases). Germline lookup yields CDR1 LGHNA and CDR2 YNFKEQ. CDR3 length equals 15 residues. Trimming shortened V by 0 bases and J by 4 bases, and 9 bases separated the two germline ends. CDR3 amino acids: CASSQDGGSTGELFF. The CDR3 DNA is TGTGCCAGCAGCCAAGATGGAGGGTCCACCGGGGAGCTGTTTTTT.

This clonotype was recorded many times. This chain joins TRBV4-3 and TRBJ2-3; D gene ambiguous. Trimming shortened V by 1 base and J by 3 bases, and 14 bases separated the two germline ends. CDR3 length: 16 amino acids. Germline loops: CDR1 LGHNA, CDR2 YSLEER. The CDR3 DNA reads TGCGCCAGCAGCCAAGGTGGCCTAGTGCTGACAGATACGCAGTATTTT. This codes for CASSQGGLVLTDTQYF.

The table lists this clonotype with many counts. The V and J genes are TRBV11-1 and TRBJ2-3, with TRBD2 matching over 12 bases. The junction had 7 bases not matched to a gene; V was cut back by 5 bases and J by 1 base. This CDR3 is built from 17 residues. Germline V CDR1 and CDR2: SGHAT, FQDESV (reference sequence). The CDR3 protein is CASSPGTSGRGTDTQYF. CDR3 nucleotides: TGTGCCAGCAGCCCAGGGACTAGCGGGCGGGGCACAGATACGCAGTATTTT. Complete variable domain (other parts from reference TRBV11-1 and TRBJ2-3): EAEVAQSPRYKITEKSQAVAFWCDPISGHATLYWYRQILGQGPELLVQFQDESVVDDSQLPKDRFSAERLKGVDSTLKIQPAELGDSAMYLCASSPGTSGRGTDTQYFGPGTRLTVL.

This clonotype was observed at least ten times. V gene TRBV10-3 combines with J gene TRBJ1-3; D remains ambiguous. Germline assignment: CDR1 ENHRY and CDR2 SYGVKD. The CDR3 runs to 15 residues. Trimming shortened V by 2 bases and J by 0 bases, and 8 bases separated the two germline ends. The CDR3 region has the DNA TGTGCCATCAGTGAGGTCGCCTCCTCTGGAAACACCATATATTTT. Protein sequence: CAISEVASSGNTIYF.

Ten or more counts support this clonotype. One junction end does not reproduce the germline sequence, and a read error may be involved. The J gene is TRBJ2-3, the V gene TRBV7-7; 15 bases map to TRBD2. The CDR3 runs 16 residues. Germline lookup yields CDR1 SSHAT and CDR2 FNYEAQ (reference sequence). The CDR3 DNA is TGTGCTAGCAGCCAAGGGACTAGCGGGAGGAAAGATACGCAGTATTTT. This translates into CASSQGTSGRKDTQYF. Supplemented by reference TRBV7-7 and TRBJ2-3, the full variable domain reads GAGVSQSPRYKVTKRGQDVTLRCDPISSHATLYWYQQALGQGPEFLTYFNYEAQPDKSGLPSDRFSAERPEGSISTLTIQRTEQRDSAMYRCASSQGTSGRKDTQYFGPGTRLTVL.

V and J are TRBV5-6 and TRBJ2-1; D not certain. Trimming pared 4 bases from V and 4 bases from J, leaving 18 bases between. Germline loops: CDR1 SGHDT, CDR2 YYEEEE. The CDR3 contains 16 residues. This CDR3 is CASSLPPVLGYNEQFF. Here the CDR3 DNA reads TGTGCCAGCAGCCTGCCGCCAGTGCTAGGTTACAATGAGCAGTTCTTC.

The chain has TRBV5-8 and TRBJ1-5, with a weak D call TRBD1 (6 bases). Germline values: CDR1 SGHTS, CDR2 YDEGEE. There are 15 residues in the CDR3. Trimming removed 9 bases from V and 6 bases from J, with 22 bases in between. CDR3 nucleotides: TGTGCCACTGATACGGGGCAGGGGAGTTTTCAGCCCCAGCATTTT. It codes for CATDTGQGSFQPQHF.

This clonotype was observed a handful of times. The chain couples TRBV5-1 to TRBJ2-2; tentative D call: TRBD1 (6 bases). V was cut by 0 bases and J by 1 base, with 10 bases left in between. This CDR3 contains 16 residues. CDR1 is SGHRS, CDR2 YFSETQ, per germline. CDR3 protein: CASSLADRKNTGELFF. DNA for the CDR3: TGCGCCAGCAGCTTGGCAGACAGGAAGAACACCGGGGAGCTGTTTTTT.